These T cell receptor beta chains were read from a single sample in a study of blood T cell repertoires in COVID-19. Profiled with immunoSEQ multiplex PCR; TCRdb holds only in-frame clones, not every one. Of about 400,000 clones listed, nearly 90% are singletons. Specimen: PBMCs or T cells enriched from blood (not recorded which). These TCRs come from a woman aged 40 to 50 with acute COVID-19. CDR3s include the opening cysteine and the closing phenylalanine or tryptophan. The D gene is left open where the match is weak. Where a row states a size, it is once, few, many or the class of an expanded clone; other rows omit it.

clone_size cdr3_length d_call j_call v_call cdr3_nt cdr3_aa
. 15 . TRBJ1-2 TRBV15 TGTGCCACCAGCAGATATGGACAGAACGTCTATGGCTACACCTTC CATSRYGQNVYGYTF
. 16 TRBD2 TRBJ2-1 TRBV11-2 TGTGCCAGCAGCTCCCTTTTAGGACTAGCGGGGGTTGAGCAGTTCTTC CASSSLLGLAGVEQFF
. 15 TRBD1 TRBJ2-2 TRBV18 TGTGCCAGCTCACCTAACAGGGGGGACACCGGGGAGCTGTTTTTT CASSPNRGDTGELFF
. 15 TRBD1 TRBJ1-4 TRBV6-5 TGTGCCAGCAGCCTCAACAGGGGGTCGAATGAAAAACTGTTTTTT CASSLNRGSNEKLFF
. 13 . TRBJ1-5 TRBV25-1 TGTGCCAGCAGTGACAGTAGCAATCAGCCCCAGCATTTT CASSDSSNQPQHF
. 17 . TRBJ1-2 TRBV19 TGTGCCAGTAGTATAGCGGGGGGCAGCACTAATGGATATGGCTACACCTTC CASSIAGGSTNGYGYTF
. 15 TRBD2 TRBJ2-3 TRBV5-4 TGTGCCAGCAAAACCCTAGCGGGGGGTACAGATACGCAGTATTTT CASKTLAGGTDTQYF
. 15 . TRBJ1-4 TRBV3-1/TRBV3-2 TGTGCCAGCAGCAAAGATAGGACTTCGAATGAAAAACTGTTTTTT CASSKDRTSNEKLFF
. 14 . TRBJ1-2 TRBV7-9 TGTGCCAGCACGCCGCTCGGGGAAGGCTATGGCTACACCTTC CASTPLGEGYGYTF
. 14 . TRBJ1-4 TRBV2 TGTGCCAGCAGTGTGGCCCGAAGAAATGAAAAACTGTTTTTT CASSVARRNEKLFF
. 14 . TRBJ2-1 TRBV29-1 TGCAGCGTTGCCGGGGGAAGCTCCTACAATGAGCAGTTCTTC CSVAGGSSYNEQFF
. 15 TRBD1 TRBJ1-2 TRBV5-1 TGCGCCAGCAGGCCGCTGACAGGGATTTCCCATGGCTACACCTTC CASRPLTGISHGYTF
. 14 . TRBJ2-2 TRBV24-1 TGTGCCACCAGTGAACCAGGGTCGACCGGGGAGCTGTTTTTT CATSEPGSTGELFF
few 14 . TRBJ1-1 TRBV14 TGTGCCAGCAGCCAAGATTTTGGAGGCCTGAAAGCTTTCTTT CASSQDFGGLKAFF
. 16 TRBD1 TRBJ2-7 TRBV18 TGTGCCAGCTCACTATACCGGGACAGGAGCTCCTACGAGCAGTACTTC CASSLYRDRSSYEQYF
. 15 . TRBJ1-5 TRBV2 TGTGCCAGCAGTGAAGAAGGGGGAGTTAATCAGCCCCAGCATTTT CASSEEGGVNQPQHF
. 16 . TRBJ1-4 TRBV15 TGTGCCACCAGCAGAGATCTAAGAGGGCCTGGAGAAAAACTGTTTTTT CATSRDLRGPGEKLFF
. 16 TRBD1 TRBJ1-1 TRBV6-5 TGTGCCAGCAGTTACTCGATGACAGGGAAGAACACTGAAGCTTTCTTT CASSYSMTGKNTEAFF
. 16 TRBD2 TRBJ2-3 TRBV4-1 TGCGCCAGCAGCCATAAGCGGGGGGGCCTCCCAGATACGCAGTATTTT CASSHKRGGLPDTQYF
. 14 TRBD1 TRBJ2-7 TRBV30 TGTGCCTGGACTAACCGGGACAGGGGGTACGAGCAGTACTTC CAWTNRDRGYEQYF
. 16 TRBD2 TRBJ2-5 TRBV5-1 TGCGCCAGCTTAAGGCCTAGCGGGAGTCCCTCGGAGACCCAGTACTTC CASLRPSGSPSETQYF
. 15 TRBD1 TRBJ2-7 TRBV6-5 TGTGCCAGCAGTTACTGGAGAGGGGGCCCGTCGGAGCAGTACTTC CASSYWRGGPSEQYF
. 16 TRBD1 TRBJ1-1 TRBV19 TGTGCCAGTAGTATTTTCGGACAGGGGGCGATTACTGAAGCTTTCTTT CASSIFGQGAITEAFF
. 13 . TRBJ1-1 TRBV30 TGTGCCTGGAGTTTCGGGGGGTGGACTGAAGCTTTCTTT CAWSFGGWTEAFF
. 17 TRBD2 TRBJ2-3 TRBV4-2 TGTGCCAGCAGCCAAGATGAAGCGGGGGGCCCCACAGATACGCAGTATTTT CASSQDEAGGPTDTQYF
. 14 . TRBJ1-1 TRBV11-2 TGTGCCAGCAGCAAACCCCGGGGTCACACTGAAGCTTTCTTT CASSKPRGHTEAFF
few 16 TRBD2 TRBJ2-1 TRBV7-6 TGTGCCAGCAGCTTACCCTCGGGGGGGCCGAGGAATGAGCAGTTCTTC CASSLPSGGPRNEQFF
. 11 . TRBJ1-3 TRBV2 TGTGCCAGGCTACAGGGAAACACCATATATTTT CARLQGNTIYF
. 17 TRBD2 TRBJ2-5 TRBV5-1 TGCGCCAGCAGCCCACCCGGGACTAGCGGATTCGAAGAGACCCAGTACTTC CASSPPGTSGFEETQYF
once 19 TRBD2 TRBJ2-3 TRBV4-1 TGCGCCAGCAGCCGCACTAGCGGGGGGGCCCAACTCACCACAGATACGCAGTATTTT CASSRTSGGAQLTTDTQYF
. 11 . TRBJ2-7 TRBV11-2 TGTGCCAGCAGACAGGGAATCGAGCAGTACTTC CASRQGIEQYF
. 13 . TRBJ1-1 TRBV5-4 TGTGCCACCTCCAAGCGCAGGGACACTGAAGCTTTCTTT CATSKRRDTEAFF
. 13 . TRBJ1-2 TRBV5-8 TGTGCCAGCAGCTTCCGAGCTAACTATGGCTACACCTTC CASSFRANYGYTF
. 14 . TRBJ1-4 TRBV21-1 TGTGCCAGCAGCAAAGGCGTGCAGCGAGAAAAACTGTTTTTT CASSKGVQREKLFF
. 15 TRBD1 TRBJ1-6 TRBV27 TGTGCCAGCAGTTTTAGGGGGCGTCAGAATTCACCCCTCCACTTT CASSFRGRQNSPLHF
. 12 . TRBJ1-1 TRBV30 TGTGCCTGGGAAACAGGGCACACTGAAGCTTTCTTT CAWETGHTEAFF
. 15 TRBD2 TRBJ2-7 TRBV5-1 TGCGCCAGCAGCATGGGACTAGCGGAGACCTACGAGCAGTACTTC CASSMGLAETYEQYF
. 15 TRBD1 TRBJ1-2 TRBV10-2 TGCGCCAGCAGTGAGTCGGGGACAGAGAGCTATGGCTACACCTTC CASSESGTESYGYTF
few 15 TRBD1 TRBJ1-1 TRBV12-5 TGTGCTAGTGGTTTGGTTCCAGGGGGTAACACTGAAGCTTTCTTT CASGLVPGGNTEAFF
. 17 TRBD1 TRBJ1-2 TRBV7-2 TGTGCCAGCAGCTCCGTAGGGACAGGGGCCCGGTGGAATGGCTACACCTTC CASSSVGTGARWNGYTF
. 14 . TRBJ1-4 TRBV7-9 TGTGCCAGCAGCCGAGACAGACGTAATGAAAAACTGTTTTTT CASSRDRRNEKLFF
. 16 . TRBJ1-2 TRBV19 TGTGCCAGTAGTATTTACCAGCCGGTGAGGAACTATGGCTACACCTTC CASSIYQPVRNYGYTF
. 17 . TRBJ1-3 TRBV18 TGTGCCAGCTCACCAAGTTATACGAGAGATAGTGGAAACACCATATATTTT CASSPSYTRDSGNTIYF
. 14 . TRBJ2-7 TRBV2 TGTGCCAGCAGTGGCGACAGGAGCACCTACGAGCAGTACTTC CASSGDRSTYEQYF
. 15 TRBD1 TRBJ1-3 TRBV9 TGTGCCAGCAGCGTAGGACAGGGATCTGGAAACACCATATATTTT CASSVGQGSGNTIYF
. 14 . TRBJ2-2 TRBV19 TGTGCCAGTAGTTACGGGAGGAACACCGGGGAGCTGTTTTTT CASSYGRNTGELFF
. 12 . TRBJ1-2 TRBV5-4 TGTGCCAGCAGCTTGGAGCTTCATGGCTACACCTTC CASSLELHGYTF
. 15 TRBD1 TRBJ1-1 TRBV5-1 TGCGCCAGCAGCATTGAACAGGGGGCGCTTACTGAAGCTTTCTTT CASSIEQGALTEAFF
. 14 . TRBJ2-2 TRBV2 TGTGCCAGCAGCGACAGGCGGAACACCGGGGAGCTGTTTTTT CASSDRRNTGELFF
. 17 . TRBJ1-2 TRBV11-2 TGTGCCAGCAGCTTAGATCATGGGGGGGGAATTAACTATGGCTACACCTTC CASSLDHGGGINYGYTF
. 15 . TRBJ2-7 TRBV4-1 TGCGCCAGCAGCCAAGATCAGGGCCATAAGAGCGAGCAGTACTTC CASSQDQGHKSEQYF
. 14 . TRBJ2-1 TRBV29-1 TGCAGCGTCGATCTTAGGGGCCTATACAATGAGCAGTTCTTC CSVDLRGLYNEQFF
once 13 . TRBJ1-1 TRBV6-5 TGTGCCATCTCCACCGGAGGGAACACTGAAGCTTTCTTT CAISTGGNTEAFF
. 13 . TRBJ1-1 TRBV6-5 TGTGCCAGCAGGAGAGGAGTCAACACTGAAGCTTTCTTT CASRRGVNTEAFF
. 14 . TRBJ1-3 TRBV15 TGTGCCACCAGCAGTCGGACAGAAGGAAACACCATATATTTT CATSSRTEGNTIYF
. 14 . TRBJ1-2 TRBV9 TGTGCCAGCGCAAGGCGGGGGCTTGACTATGGCTACACCTTC CASARRGLDYGYTF
. 16 TRBD2 TRBJ2-3 TRBV5-4 TGTGCCAGCAGCACAACCCGGACTAGCGGCACAGATACGCAGTATTTT CASSTTRTSGTDTQYF
. 18 TRBD1 TRBJ2-2 TRBV23-1 TGCGCCAGCAGTCAATTACAGGGGGGCGCCTCCATCGTCGGGGAGCTGTTTTTT CASSQLQGGASIVGELFF
. 15 TRBD1 TRBJ1-5 TRBV24-1 TGTGCCACCAGTGAAGGACAGGCCGGCAATCAGCCCCAGCATTTT CATSEGQAGNQPQHF